These 4 T cell receptor beta chains share one sample of origin, sequenced in a study of multiple sclerosis patients with progressive multifocal leukoencephalopathy. Only in-frame clones appear in the TCRdb table, and some are missing; sequencing was by immunoSEQ multiplex PCR. The repertoire consists of under 40,000 clones, with about 92% occurring once and the leading ten covering 1.5% to 2.5%. Indicated time point: before natalizumab initiation. Sequencing was performed on PBMCs. The receptors originated from a man aged 30-40 years with multiple sclerosis.

This clone has more than one count but fewer than ten. This CDR3 reads CASRLSGDTQYF. The DNA for the CDR3 is TGTGCCAGTAGGCTATCGGGGGATACGCAGTATTTT. The chain has TRBV19 and TRBJ2-3; tentatively, D is TRBD2 (5 bases). CDR3 length equals 12 residues. V was trimmed by 6 bases and J by 6 bases, leaving 10 bases between them. Per the germline V gene, CDR1 is LNHDA and CDR2 is SQIVND (reference sequence).

The chain employs TRBV18 and TRBJ2-7; unclear D gene. CDR3 length equals 12 residues. V was clipped by 2 bases and J by 5 bases, with 7 bases between them. Germline-derived CDR1 and CDR2 are KGHSH and LQKENI. The CDR3 region has the DNA TGTGCCAGCTCACCAACTTCTAACGAGCAGTACTTC. Protein product: CASSPTSNEQYF.

This rearrangement joins TRBV19 to TRBJ2-3; D is undetermined. The CDR3 sequence is 14 residues long. Trimming removed 5 bases from V and 2 bases from J, with 11 bases in between. CDR1 and CDR2 from the germline V gene are LNHDA and SQIVND (reference sequence). In nucleotides, the CDR3 is TGTGCCAGTAGTCGGACGCAAATCACAGATACGCAGTATTTT. This sequence encodes CASSRTQITDTQYF.

The chain is built from TRBV27 and TRBJ2-7; D might be TRBD1 or TRBD2, each matching 6 bases. The V end lost 6 bases, the J end lost 2 bases, and 20 bases lay between the germline ends. The CDR3 loop spans 16 amino acids. The germline V gene has CDR1 MNHEY and CDR2 SMNVEV (reference sequence). The CDR3 DNA sequence: TGTGCCAGCAGGGGTACAGGGAAGGAGGGTGCCTACGAGCAGTACTTC. Its translation: CASRGTGKEGAYEQYF.